Here is one TCR beta chain with its context. What it binds is not known. This sample is drawn from a study of Ad26.COV2.S vaccination and SARS-CoV-2 variants. Overall study: Doses of Ad26.COV2.S were injected into muscle once or twice, 56 days apart. Regarding the study as a whole: Reports say spike-specific CD8+ and CD4+ T cell responses covered substantial breadth after vaccination.

Trimming pared 4 bases from V and 3 bases from J, leaving 13 bases between. The CDR3 is made up of 15 amino acids. Germline lookup yields CDR1 SEHNR and CDR2 FQNEAQ (reference sequence). Specified treatment: roughly 18 received Ad26.COV2.S at low or high dose, single or two shots; 5 received placebo; per-sample allocation not given. Day 63 following the first vaccine or placebo injection was when the samples were taken. TCRdb's copy holds only in-frame clones and misses some; the assay was immunoSEQ multiplex PCR. The sample lists roughly 270,000 clones, more than 75% occurring once. This chain links TRBV7-9 with TRBJ2-4; a possible D gene is TRBD1 (6 bases). The sequence derives from a person between 18 and 60 years old who received the Ad26.COV2.S COVID-19 vaccine or a placebo. The starting material was peripheral blood, obtained in a trial of Ad26.COV2.S vaccine versus placebo. This chain's CDR3 is CASSSYADSKNIQYF. The CDR3 DNA follows: TGTGCCAGCAGCTCATATGCGGACAGCAAAAACATTCAGTACTTC. Together with reference TRBV7-9 and TRBJ2-4, the CDR3 gives the full variable domain: DTGVSQNPRHKITKRGQNVTFRCDPISEHNRLYWYRQTLGQGPEFLTYFQNEAQLEKSRLLSDRFSAERPKGSFSTLEIQRTEQGDSAMYLCASSSYADSKNIQYFGAGTRLSVL.